This T cell receptor (beta chain) is drawn from a study of vaccination and CD4 T cells after COVID-19. Study-wide context: The stimulating agents, overlapping spike peptides, came from SARS-CoV-2, HCoV-NL63, HCoV-OC43 and HCoV-229E.

Cultured CD4+ T-cell DNA underwent Oncomine TCR Beta short-read sequencing. TCRdb analysed the PCR reads with MiXCR anew, one entry per CDR3 protein. The repertoire holds under 20,000 distinct CDR3 sequences, about three fifths seen once, with around 10% in the top ten. In the case of this clonotype: Its specificity is not known.

The V end lost 0 bases, the J end lost 8 bases, and 10 bases lay between the germline ends. Germline V gives CDR1 LNHNV, CDR2 YYDKDF (reference sequence). The CDR3 loop spans 13 amino acids. The treatment was: roughly ten-day PBMC culture with coronavirus spike peptide pools or control peptides (ViraFEST assay). The clonotype was recovered from a human donor who had recovered from COVID-19. The source material was CD4+ T cells from blood, cultured in vitro. The chain combines TRBV15 with TRBJ1-2; D is unclear. The chain's CDR3 is CATSRDKQWGYTF. The CDR3 nucleotides read TGTGCCACCAGCAGAGATAAGCAGTGGGGCTACACCTTC.